This T cell receptor beta chain was obtained from a study of T cells after yellow fever vaccination (dated by TCRdb to about 2019). Regarding the complete study: The SMART-Seq v4 Ultra Low Input RNA kit was used to prepare libraries from fractions with low cell numbers. Two healthy male donors made up the cohort, one aged 18 to 30 years and the other aged 30 to 40 years. To follow T-cell clones before and after both primary and booster YFV17D yellow fever vaccination, bulk TCR alpha and beta repertoires underwent longitudinal sequencing. Bulk PBMC replicates and cell subsets were isolated from blood drawn at multiple timepoints before and after both primary and secondary immunization.

Paper-wide results and their limitations: The secondary T-cell response was weaker than the primary response but faster, peaking on day 5 instead of day 15. A small share of clonotypes occurred in both CD4 and CD8 compartments, likely arising from convergent recombination. Most clones expanded after primary vaccination (about 95% of CD4 and 88% of CD8) were re-detected after the booster, suggesting that broad memory maintenance occurred. Because abundant contaminating clonotypes from the bulk population could be contained in FACS-sorted repertoires, computational filtering was required. The study included only a couple of donors, which limits how far the findings can be generalized.

The treatment or condition label of this sample denotes: live attenuated yellow fever vaccine strain. At every blood-draw timepoint, two biological replicates of bulk PBMCs were collected. A standard Ficoll-Paque protocol was used to isolate PBMCs from peripheral blood. TriZol was used to extract RNA from bulk PBMCs, from CD4 and CD8 fractions, and from dextramer-positive and dextramer-negative fractions. TCR cDNA was made using 5'RACE template switching, a step that added a universal primer site and unique molecular identifiers. cDNA synthesis was primed from both the TCR alpha and TCR beta constant segments. Library amplification involved two PCR steps, and the second step added sample barcodes and sequencing adapters. Sequencing of libraries was performed on Illumina HiSeq 2500 (2x100 bp) or NovaSeq (2x150 bp). As for the original processing: Reads were demultiplexed and collapsed into UMI consensus sequences with MIGEC, and V(D)J alignment was performed with MiXCR. Vaccine-responding clonotypes were identified with edgeR using replicate PBMC samples, with FDR below 0.01 and a log2 fold change above 5 up to day 15 being required. CD4 or CD8 identity was assigned to each bulk clonotype according to whether the clonotype was present at higher abundance in the sequenced CD4 repertoire or the sequenced CD8 repertoire. The public reads were run again by TCRdb, first through fastp at Q25 and then through MiXCR, and only productive beta chains were kept. One record per CDR3 amino acid sequence lists the most common genes and DNA. Clone size and V and J calls follow TCRdb, not the original study. For this sample there are a few hundred thousand distinct CDR3 sequences; about 15% appear just once. 15% to 20% of the sample is in the top ten clones.

Between the V and J ends, shortened by 1 base and 5 bases respectively, the junction contains 3 bases. CDR1 LNHNV and CDR2 YYDKDF were looked up in the germline V gene (reference sequence). The CDR3 runs 12 amino acids, cysteine and phenylalanine included. The retained sequence is limited to the CDR3, 36 bases, with the frame set at the first base. This clonotype was picked up many times. This clone's antigen is unknown. It has no much larger one-base neighbor in the sample; base qualities were not kept. Recombination connected TRBV15 to TRBJ1-5; the D gene is not confidently resolved. The source is a man younger than 35 who received the YFV17D yellow fever vaccine. The input for sequencing was PBMCs, taken 5 days after the first yellow fever vaccination. In nucleotide form, the sequence is TGTGCCACCAGCAGAGCAGATCAGCCCCAGCATTTT. It encodes CATSRADQPQHF.